This TCR beta chain was identified in a study of T-cell reconstitution after alpha-beta-depleted transplantation in children (dated by TCRdb to about 2016). The study in broad terms: T-cell immune reconstitution after TCRalphabeta/CD19-depleted allogeneic hematopoietic cell transplantation in children was quantitatively tracked in the study by means of TCR repertoire profiling.

In this sample, this clonotype turned up many times. Which antigen it targets is not known. No base quality information exists; no much larger clone differs at one position. Trimmed from V: 1 base; trimmed from J: 2 bases; junction bases lacking a gene match: 2. The cysteine opens and the phenylalanine closes a CDR3 of 14 amino acids. Only the CDR3 portion is preserved as DNA: 42 bases, with reading frame beginning at the first base. For CDR1 and CDR2, the germline V gene (reference sequence) lists SEHNR and FQNEAQ. The library came from PCR. The sequencing machine was an Illumina HiSeq 2500. TCR libraries were prepared with molecular barcoding, using unique molecular identifiers to normalize TCRbeta repertoire quantification. The raw public data were reprocessed by TCRdb itself: fastp quality trimming at Q25, MiXCR clonotype calling, in-frame beta chains only. Every CDR3 protein is listed once, alongside the most common genes and DNA of its rows. This sample comprises hundreds of thousands of distinct CDR3 sequences, around 11% of them detected only once. The ten largest clones capture about 2.6% of the sample.

The sequence joins TRBV7-9 to TRBJ2-7; TRBD1 agrees with 7 junctional bases. This TCR was sampled from a human donor who donated a stem cell graft to a child with acute lymphoblastic leukemia. The sequencing used PBMCs from the stem cell graft donor, collected from the stem cell graft. The CDR3 amino acid sequence is: CASSLDRGPYEQYF. The nucleotide sequence reads TGTGCCAGCAGCTTAGACAGGGGCCCCTACGAGCAGTACTTC.